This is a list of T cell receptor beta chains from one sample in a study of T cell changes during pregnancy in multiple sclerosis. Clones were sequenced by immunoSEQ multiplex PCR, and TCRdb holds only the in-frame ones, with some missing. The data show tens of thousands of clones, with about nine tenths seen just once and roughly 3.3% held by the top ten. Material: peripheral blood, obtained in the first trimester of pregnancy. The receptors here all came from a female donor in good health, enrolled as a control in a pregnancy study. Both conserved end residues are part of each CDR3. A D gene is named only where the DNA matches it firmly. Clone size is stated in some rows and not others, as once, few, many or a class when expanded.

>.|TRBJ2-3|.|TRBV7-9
CASSFGSFADTQYF
TGTGCCAGCAGCTTCGGGAGTTTCGCAGATACGCAGTATTTT
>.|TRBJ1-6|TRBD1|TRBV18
CASSPEQGAVSPLHF
TGTGCCAGCTCCCCGGAGCAGGGGGCTGTTTCACCCCTCCACTTT
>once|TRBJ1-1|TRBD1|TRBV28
CASGQDRGRTEAFF
TGTGCCAGCGGGCAGGACAGGGGGAGAACTGAAGCTTTCTTT
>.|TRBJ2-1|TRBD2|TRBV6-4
CASSDLAGSYNEQFF
TGTGCCAGCAGTGACCTAGCGGGATCCTACAATGAGCAGTTCTTC
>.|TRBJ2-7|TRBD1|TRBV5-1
CASSLAGGQGDEQYF
TGCGCCAGCAGCTTGGCCGGTGGACAGGGCGACGAGCAGTACTTC
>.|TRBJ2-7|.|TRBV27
CASSSGSYEQYF
TGTGCCAGCAGTTCGGGCTCCTACGAGCAGTACTTC
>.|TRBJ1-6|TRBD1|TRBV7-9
CASSLAQGATSPLHF
TGTGCCAGCAGCTTAGCCCAGGGGGCGACCTCACCCCTCCACTTT
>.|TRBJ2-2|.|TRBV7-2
CASSPQQGNTGELFF
TGTGCCAGCAGCCCTCAACAGGGGAACACCGGGGAGCTGTTTTTT
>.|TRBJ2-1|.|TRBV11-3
CASSLETGSEQFF
TGTGCCAGCAGCTTAGAAACCGGGTCTGAGCAGTTCTTC
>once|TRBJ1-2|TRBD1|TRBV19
CASSHRDRGYGYTF
TGTGCCAGTAGTCACCGGGACAGGGGTTATGGCTACACCTTC
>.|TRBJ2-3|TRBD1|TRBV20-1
CSRGKGDTQYF
TGCAGCAGGGGGAAGGGAGATACGCAGTATTTT
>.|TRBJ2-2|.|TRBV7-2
CASSPRGVTGELFF
TGTGCCAGCAGCCCCAGGGGCGTAACCGGGGAGCTGTTTTTT
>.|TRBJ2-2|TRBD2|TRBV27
CASSRTSGRPMARELFF
TGTGCCAGCAGCCGGACTAGCGGGAGGCCTATGGCCCGGGAGCTGTTTTTT
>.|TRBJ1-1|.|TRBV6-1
CASSVFRNTEAFF
TGTGCCAGCAGTGTGTTCAGGAACACTGAAGCTTTCTTT
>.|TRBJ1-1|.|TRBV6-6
CASSARQGGTEAFF
TGTGCCAGCAGTGCACGACAAGGAGGAACTGAAGCTTTCTTT
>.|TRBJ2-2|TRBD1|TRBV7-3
CASSPVGGKRTGELFF
TGTGCCAGCAGCCCGGTAGGGGGCAAGAGGACCGGGGAGCTGTTTTTT
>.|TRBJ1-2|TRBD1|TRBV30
CAWRTGPFRYTF
TGTGCCTGGAGGACAGGGCCCTTCCGCTACACCTTC
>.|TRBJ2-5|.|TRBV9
CASSERTGETQYF
TGTGCCAGCAGCGAGCGAACCGGGGAGACCCAGTACTTC
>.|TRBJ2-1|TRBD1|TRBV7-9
CASKPRGQGYNEQFF
TGTGCCAGCAAGCCCCGCGGACAGGGATACAATGAGCAGTTCTTC
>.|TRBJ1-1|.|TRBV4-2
CASSLSLNTEAFF
TGTGCCAGCAGCCTATCACTCAACACTGAAGCTTTCTTT
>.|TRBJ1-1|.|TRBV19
CASSIREVAGKAFF
TGTGCCAGTAGTATTAGAGAGGTGGCAGGGAAAGCTTTCTTT
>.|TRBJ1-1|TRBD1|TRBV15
CATSSSGGTEAFF
TGTGCCACCAGCTCCTCAGGGGGGACTGAAGCTTTCTTT
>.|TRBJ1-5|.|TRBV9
CASSDGESNQPQHF
TGTGCCAGCAGCGACGGGGAAAGCAATCAGCCCCAGCATTTT
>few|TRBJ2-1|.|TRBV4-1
CASSPPSTGRNEQFF
TGCGCCAGCAGCCCCCCCAGCACAGGGCGGAATGAGCAGTTCTTC
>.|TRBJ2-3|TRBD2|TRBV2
CASSGPSGVTDTQYF
TGTGCCAGCAGTGGGCCTAGCGGGGTCACAGATACGCAGTATTTT
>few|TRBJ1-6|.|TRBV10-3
CAISKTVAGSPLHF
TGTGCCATCAGTAAGACAGTAGCAGGGTCACCCCTCCACTTT
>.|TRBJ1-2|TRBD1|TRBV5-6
CASSQGQGNGYTF
TGTGCCAGCAGCCAGGGACAGGGGAATGGCTACACCTTC
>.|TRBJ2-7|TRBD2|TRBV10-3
CAISESRSGRTYEQYF
TGTGCCATCAGTGAGTCAAGGAGCGGGAGAACCTACGAGCAGTACTTC
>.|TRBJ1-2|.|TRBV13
CASSLGRLGANYGYTF
TGTGCCAGCAGCTTAGGCCGGTTGGGAGCTAACTATGGCTACACCTTC
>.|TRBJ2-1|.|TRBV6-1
CASSLSSYNEQFF
TGTGCCAGCAGCCTGAGCTCCTACAATGAGCAGTTCTTC
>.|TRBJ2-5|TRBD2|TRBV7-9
CASSHSAGGQETQYF
TGTGCCAGCAGCCACTCAGCGGGGGGCCAAGAGACCCAGTACTTC
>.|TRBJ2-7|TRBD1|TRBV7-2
CASSFPGQGPREQYF
TGTGCCAGCAGCTTCCCGGGACAGGGGCCTCGGGAGCAGTACTTC
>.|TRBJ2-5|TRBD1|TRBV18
CASSPDPMAGGEETQYF
TGTGCCAGCTCACCGGATCCGATGGCAGGGGGCGAGGAGACCCAGTACTTC
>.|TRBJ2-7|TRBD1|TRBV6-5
CASSYGTGGSYEQYF
TGTGCCAGCAGTTACGGGACAGGGGGTTCCTACGAGCAGTACTTC
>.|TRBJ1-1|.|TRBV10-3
CATHDVNTGNTEAFF
TGTGCCACCCACGACGTAAACACAGGGAACACTGAAGCTTTCTTT
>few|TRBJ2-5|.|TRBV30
CAWSVTGSTQYF
TGTGCCTGGAGTGTTACAGGGTCTACCCAGTACTTC
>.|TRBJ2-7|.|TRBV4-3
CASSQATQLYEQYF
TGCGCCAGCAGCCAAGCTACGCAACTGTACGAGCAGTACTTC
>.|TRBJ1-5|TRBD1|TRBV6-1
CASSGQGSNQPQHF
TGTGCCAGCAGTGGACAGGGGAGCAATCAGCCCCAGCATTTT
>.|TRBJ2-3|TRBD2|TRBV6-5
CASSLGSGGGDTQYF
TGTGCCAGCAGCCTCGGTAGCGGGGGAGGAGATACGCAGTATTTT
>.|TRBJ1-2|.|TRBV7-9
CASSPGQPFSYTF
TGTGCCAGCAGCCCTGGACAGCCTTTTAGCTACACCTTC
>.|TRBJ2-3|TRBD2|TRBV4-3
CASSPLGGSGGADTQYF
TGCGCCAGCAGCCCCTTAGGGGGTAGCGGGGGGGCAGATACGCAGTATTTT
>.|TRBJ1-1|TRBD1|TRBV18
CASSPGQGETEAFF
TGTGCCAGCTCGCCGGGACAGGGGGAAACTGAAGCTTTCTTT
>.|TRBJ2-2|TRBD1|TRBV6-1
CASSVDRDTGELFF
TGTGCCAGCAGTGTGGACAGGGACACCGGGGAGCTGTTTTTT
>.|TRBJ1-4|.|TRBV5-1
CASSAAGGVAEKLFF
TGCGCCAGCAGCGCCGCCGGGGGGGTGGCTGAAAAACTGTTTTTT
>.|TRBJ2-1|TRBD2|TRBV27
CASTRTSGGSSSYNEQFF
TGTGCCAGCACAAGGACTAGCGGTGGGTCTAGCTCCTACAATGAGCAGTTCTTC
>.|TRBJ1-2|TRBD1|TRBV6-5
CASTQGARDGYTF
TGTGCCAGCACCCAGGGGGCGCGAGATGGCTACACCTTC
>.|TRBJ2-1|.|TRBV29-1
CSVDEGGEGNEQFF
TGCAGCGTTGATGAGGGCGGAGAGGGCAATGAGCAGTTCTTC
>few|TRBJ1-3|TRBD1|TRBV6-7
CASSYFDRGDTIYF
TGTGCCAGCAGTTACTTTGACAGGGGTGACACCATATATTTT
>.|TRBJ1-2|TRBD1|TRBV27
CASSPMDRSGYTF
TGTGCCAGCAGTCCAATGGACAGGAGTGGCTACACCTTC
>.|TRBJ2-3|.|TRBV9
CASSVDRGTDTQYF
TGTGCCAGCAGCGTTGATAGGGGGACGGATACGCAGTATTTT
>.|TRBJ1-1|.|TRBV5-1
CASSPREGLNTEAFF
TGCGCCAGCAGCCCCCGGGAGGGATTGAACACTGAAGCTTTCTTT
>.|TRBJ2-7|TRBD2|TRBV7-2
CASSLAEASGSYEQYF
TGTGCCAGCAGCTTAGCGGAGGCTAGCGGGAGTTACGAGCAGTACTTC